This TCR beta chain was sequenced during a study of shared clonotypes between healthy human individuals. To make CD8 memory, CD45RO+ cells were put together with CCR7-negative CD45RA+ TemRA cells. As for this clone: Its antigen remains unidentified.

The CDR3 is 13 amino acids. V was pared by 6 bases and J by 2 bases, with 8 bases between. Germline V gene sequence: CDR1 MNHEY, CDR2 SMNVEV (reference sequence). General observations from the study: Memory subsets generally showed smaller estimated richness than naive subsets did.

Assay runs were performed at deep level. Some clones are missing from TCRdb's copy, which holds only in-frame ones; the method was immunoSEQ multiplex PCR. Of some 87,000 clones in the sample, 68% were seen once. This receptor was taken from a man between 25 and 39 years old in good health. The sequencing sample was made of memory CD8+ T cells sorted from blood. Stated subset: CD45RO+ cells pooled with CCR7-negative TemRA cells. The V and J genes are TRBV27 and TRBJ1-5; no clear D gene. CDR3 residues: CASSLWGNQPQHF. CDR3 coding DNA: TGTGCCAGCAGCCTCTGGGGCAATCAGCCCCAGCATTTT.